This is a list of T cell receptor beta chains from one sample in a study of memory CD4+ T cells and cytomegalovirus serostatus. Using immunoSEQ multiplex PCR, the repertoire was profiled, and TCRdb retains in-frame clones only, with some absent. This table has 54,000 or so clones, roughly 81% appearing once. What was sequenced was memory CD4+ T cells from blood. Receptors originate from an adult in good health and CMV-seronegative. Both conserved end residues are part of each CDR3. Fields, in order: V gene, D gene, J gene, clone size, CDR3 DNA, CDR3 protein. A D gene is named only where the DNA matches it firmly. Clone size is not always given. Where it is, it says once, few, many or a class for expanded clones.

TRBV14,NA,TRBJ2-6,few,TGTGCCAGCAGCCAAGTGGAGACACCAAAAACATGGGCCAACGTCCTGACTTTC,CASSQVETPKTWANVLTF
TRBV28,TRBD1,TRBJ2-1,few,TGTGCCAGCAGTCCCCCGGGACAGGGGGGTGAGCAGTTCTTC,CASSPPGQGGEQFF
TRBV7-2,NA,TRBJ2-2,NA,TGTGCCAGCAGCCCAGCGGTTCACGGGGAGCTGTTTTTT,CASSPAVHGELFF
TRBV7-8,NA,TRBJ1-1,NA,TGTGCCAGCAGCTTAATAGGGACCACTGAAGCTTTCTTT,CASSLIGTTEAFF
TRBV7-9,TRBD1,TRBJ1-4,NA,TGTGCCAGCAGCTTGGGACAGGGGTCTAATGAAAAACTGTTTTTT,CASSLGQGSNEKLFF
TRBV7-3,TRBD1,TRBJ2-7,NA,TGTGCCAGCAGCTTAGACAGGGCAGGCTACGAGCAGTACTTC,CASSLDRAGYEQYF
TRBV6-6,NA,TRBJ2-7,NA,TGTGCCAGCATTGGGGGGCAGGGACTGCGCGAGCAGTACTTC,CASIGGQGLREQYF
TRBV7-3,NA,TRBJ2-1,NA,TGTGCCAGCAGCTTAGCCAGGGACTTCTACAATGAGCAGTTCTTC,CASSLARDFYNEQFF
TRBV28,TRBD1,TRBJ2-7,once,TGTGCCAGCAGCGGCACACAGGGGACGACCGAGCAGTACTTC,CASSGTQGTTEQYF
TRBV6-1,TRBD2,TRBJ2-3,NA,TGTGCCAGCAGTGACCGGACTAGCGGGAGTCGGACAGATACGCAGTATTTT,CASSDRTSGSRTDTQYF
TRBV11-2,NA,TRBJ1-1,NA,TGTGCCAGCAGAGTTAGTATGATGAACACTGAAGCTTTCTTT,CASRVSMMNTEAFF
TRBV29-1,TRBD2,TRBJ2-5,NA,TGCAGCGTCCCGACAGCGGGAGCGGCGAAGACCCAGTACTTC,CSVPTAGAAKTQYF
TRBV6-6,NA,TRBJ1-2,NA,TGTGCCAGCAGACCCCTATCTCCGGGGGCCAATGGCTACACCTTC,CASRPLSPGANGYTF
TRBV5-4,NA,TRBJ2-7,NA,TGTGCCAGCAGCTTCGCTCTACTCGGGGCCGAGCAGTACTTC,CASSFALLGAEQYF
TRBV30,NA,TRBJ2-7,NA,TGTGCCTGGAGTGTAACGGGATACGAGCAGTACTTC,CAWSVTGYEQYF
TRBV27,TRBD1,TRBJ1-2,NA,TGTGCCAGCAGTTTTGCGGACAGGGTCCTCTATGGCTACACCTTC,CASSFADRVLYGYTF
TRBV19,NA,TRBJ1-5,once,TGTGCCAGTAGTAGAACAGGGATTAGCAATCAGCCCCAGCATTTT,CASSRTGISNQPQHF
TRBV5-6,NA,TRBJ2-7,NA,TGTGCCAGCAGCTTGATGGGGTTACTCTCCTACGAGCAGTACTTC,CASSLMGLLSYEQYF
TRBV4-2,TRBD1,TRBJ1-5,NA,TGTGCCAGCAGCCCGGGGGTTGCAGGGGGCCTATTTTCCAATCAGCCCCAGCATTTT,CASSPGVAGGLFSNQPQHF
TRBV10-3,NA,TRBJ2-2,few,TGTGCCATCAGTGACCCCCTATCCGGGGAGCTGTTTTTT,CAISDPLSGELFF
TRBV10-3,NA,TRBJ1-4,few,TGTGCCATCAGTGAGTCGGGAGGAACTAATGAAAAACTGTTTTTT,CAISESGGTNEKLFF
TRBV19,NA,TRBJ2-5,few,TGTGCCAGTAGTCCTAGGGTTGGTTTCGAGACCCAGTACTTC,CASSPRVGFETQYF
TRBV7-3,TRBD2,TRBJ2-2,few,TGTGCCAGCAGCTTAATGGCGGCTAGCGGGAGTGGCCGGGAGCTGTTTTTT,CASSLMAASGSGRELFF
TRBV5-1,NA,TRBJ1-1,NA,TGCGCCAGCAGCCCCGGTGTAGGGTGGACTGAAGCTTTCTTT,CASSPGVGWTEAFF
TRBV5-6,NA,TRBJ2-3,NA,TGTGCCAGCAGCCCGCGACAGCGCACAGATACGCAGTATTTT,CASSPRQRTDTQYF
TRBV6-1,TRBD1,TRBJ1-5,once,TGTGCCAGCAGTCCCGAGACAGGGGCTGGGCAGCCCCAGCATTTT,CASSPETGAGQPQHF
TRBV4-1,TRBD2,TRBJ2-7,NA,TGCGCCAGCAGCCAAAGTTCAGGGACTAGCGATTGGGTGCAGTACTTC,CASSQSSGTSDWVQYF
TRBV14,NA,TRBJ2-1,NA,TGTGCCAGCAGCCAAGTTGCCTCGGCCTACAATGAGCAGTTCTTC,CASSQVASAYNEQFF
TRBV6-1,NA,TRBJ2-3,once,TGTGCCAGCAGGATAAGTGGAGGCACAGATACGCAGTATTTT,CASRISGGTDTQYF
TRBV5-1,TRBD1,TRBJ2-7,NA,TGCGCCAGCAGCACCGGAGGACAGGGGGCCTCTATAACCTACGAGCAGTACTTC,CASSTGGQGASITYEQYF
TRBV7-3,NA,TRBJ1-1,NA,TGTGCCAGCAGCTTAACGGGCAGCGAGACTGAAGCTTTCTTT,CASSLTGSETEAFF
TRBV9,NA,TRBJ2-2,NA,TGTGCCAGCAGCGTAGGGACAGCGAACACCGGGGAGCTGTTTTTT,CASSVGTANTGELFF
TRBV6-1,NA,TRBJ2-6,NA,TGTGCCAGCAGTGAATCGGGGTGGGGACTGACTGGGGCCAACGTCCTGACTTTC,CASSESGWGLTGANVLTF
TRBV4-1,TRBD2,TRBJ2-5,NA,TGCGCCAGCAGCCAAGATGGGACTATTGGAGAGACCCAGTACTTC,CASSQDGTIGETQYF
TRBV20-1,NA,TRBJ2-5,NA,TGCAGTGCTCCCTTCCGGCTAACCCAGTACTTC,CSAPFRLTQYF
TRBV29-1,NA,TRBJ1-1,NA,TGCAGCGTTGGTAGGGTTACTGAAGCTTTCTTT,CSVGRVTEAFF
TRBV5-1,NA,TRBJ1-1,NA,TGCGCCAGCTTCCGGAGCCTGGCAGGGGACACTGAAGCTTTCTTT,CASFRSLAGDTEAFF
TRBV18,NA,TRBJ1-5,NA,TGTGCCAGCTCGTCGGCCCCGGGGCCTCAGCCCCAGCATTTT,CASSSAPGPQPQHF
TRBV19,TRBD1,TRBJ1-4,NA,TGTGCCAGTAGGACAGGGAATGAAAAACTGTTTTTT,CASRTGNEKLFF
TRBV5-5,NA,TRBJ1-4,NA,TGTGCCAGCAGCTTGTTGTCAGGGCGGGAAAAACTGTTTTTT,CASSLLSGREKLFF
TRBV27,TRBD1,TRBJ2-5,few,TGTGCCAGCAGTCTGGGACAGGGGGGGGAGACCCAGTACTTC,CASSLGQGGETQYF
TRBV14,NA,TRBJ1-4,NA,TGTGCCAGCAGCCAAGCGGGGGTGTCTAATGAAAAACTGTTTTTT,CASSQAGVSNEKLFF
TRBV30,NA,TRBJ1-5,NA,TGTGCCTGGGATAGGGGGAACAATCAGCCCCAGCATTTT,CAWDRGNNQPQHF